The entry below gives a single TCR beta chain sequence along with its context. Trimming removed 2 bases from V and 4 bases from J, with 18 bases in between. The germline gives CDR1 SGHVS, CDR2 FQNEAQ. The CDR3 contains 17 residues. This table comes from immunoSEQ multiplex PCR, and its TCRdb copy is limited to in-frame clones, with some not included. Among roughly 280,000 clones listed, around 89% were seen once. Participants reported their clinical history, and cohort assignment relied on those reports. This sample is part of a study of blood T cell repertoires in COVID-19. Looking at the study overall: Sites in the United States, Italy and Spain provided acute and convalescent COVID-19 samples.

V usage is TRBV7-8 and J usage is TRBJ2-1; D possibly corresponds to TRBD2 (7 bases). Material: PBMCs or T cells enriched from blood (not recorded which). The clonotype originates from a woman in her 30s with acute COVID-19. In nucleotides, the CDR3 is TGTGCCAGCAGCTTAAAACCCAGGGAGGGGACATACAATGAGCAGTTCTTC. Translating gives CASSLKPREGTYNEQFF.